This passage covers 12 T cell receptor beta chains from one sample sequenced in a study of T-cell reconstitution after alpha-beta-depleted transplantation in children. The study, taken as a whole, reports: Newly made T cells mostly supplied T-cell counts and diversity one year after transplant.

Unique molecular identifiers were incorporated when the TCRbeta library was constructed. Using its own MiXCR run on the PCR reads, TCRdb lists one record per CDR3 protein. This table has 250,000 to 300,000 distinct CDR3 sequences, roughly 7.8% appearing once. Their antigens are not known. The source material was peripheral blood, sampled 360 days after TCRalphabeta/CD19-depleted stem cell transplant. These receptors were collected from a female patient aged 2-10 years who had a stem cell transplant for Fanconi anemia, so the T cells may come from the graft donor.

This clonotype was seen more than once but under ten times. This chain connects TRBV6-2 or TRBV6-3 to TRBJ2-1, with 10 nucleotides matching TRBD2. The germline CDR1 and CDR2 sequences are MNHEY and SVGEGT. V dropped 2 bases and J dropped 6; count of bases not matched to a gene: 13. The CDR3 has 18 amino acids. This CDR3 reads CASSYGQALAGWRNEQFF. The DNA of the CDR3 is TGTGCCAGCAGTTACGGCCAAGCACTAGCGGGATGGCGCAATGAGCAGTTCTTC.

Ten or more counts support this clonotype. The chain is built from TRBV15 and TRBJ1-1; 9 bases match TRBD1. There are 16 residues in the CDR3. V shed 8 bases and J 1 base; nucleotides not matched to a gene: 11. CDR1 and CDR2 from the germline V gene are LNHNV and YYDKDF (reference sequence). CDR3 protein: CATEEDRGFSNTEAFF. The DNA of the CDR3 is TGTGCCACCGAGGAGGACAGGGGTTTTTCGAACACTGAAGCTTTCTTT.

This clonotype was picked up many times. The chain is built from TRBV7-3 and TRBJ2-1; TRBD2 matches 8 bases. CDR3 length equals 14 residues. V lost 5 bases to trimming and J lost 5 bases; unmatched junction nucleotides: 5. The germline CDR1 and CDR2 sequences are SGHTA and FQGTGA. CDR3 protein: CASSKSGSHNEQFF. CDR3 bases: TGTGCCAGCAGCAAAAGCGGGAGCCACAATGAGCAGTTCTTC.

This clonotype was picked up many times. V gene TRBV10-1 combines with J gene TRBJ2-7; tentative D call: TRBD1 (6 bases). The V gene's germline CDR1 is WNHNN and CDR2 SYGVQD (reference sequence). The V end was cut by 6 bases, the J end by 4 bases, with 16 bases between. The CDR3 has 14 amino acids. CDR3 coding DNA: TGCGCCAGCAGAAATCTCGGGACACCTTACGAGCAGTACGTC. Its translation is CASRNLGTPYEQYV.

V and J are TRBV6-5 and TRBJ2-1; a possible D gene is TRBD1 (6 bases). The CDR3 has 16 residues. The V gene's germline CDR1 is MNHEY and CDR2 SVGAGI. V lost 0 bases and J 4 bases, leaving 13 bases between the germline ends. The CDR3 nucleotides read TGTGCCAGCAGTTACTCTGGCAGGGACATTTACAATGAGCAGTTCTTC. Protein product: CASSYSGRDIYNEQFF.

The chain uses TRBV11-1 and TRBJ2-1; 8 bases match TRBD2. In germline, CDR1 is SGHAT, CDR2 FQDESV (reference sequence). Trimming cost V 6 bases and J 4 bases; bases outside gene matches: 8. The length of the CDR3 is 15 residues. The CDR3 here is CASRRTSGSYNEQFF. DNA of the CDR3: TGTGCCAGCAGGCGAACTAGCGGATCTTACAATGAGCAGTTCTTC.

The chain recombines TRBV7-9 with TRBJ2-3, with 9 bases aligning to TRBD1. CDR1 and CDR2 (germline): SEHNR, FQNEAQ (reference sequence). This CDR3 has 16 amino acids. V lost 4 bases, J lost 0 bases, and 5 bases stayed unmatched. CDR3 nucleotides: TGTGCCAGCAGCTCCGGGACAGGGCCTAGCACAGATACGCAGTATTTT. This sequence encodes CASSSGTGPSTDTQYF. The whole variable domain, filled in from reference TRBV7-9 and TRBJ2-3, reads DTGVSQNPRHKITKRGQNVTFRCDPISEHNRLYWYRQTLGQGPEFLTYFQNEAQLEKSRLLSDRFSAERPKGSFSTLEIQRTEQGDSAMYLCASSSGTGPSTDTQYFGPGTRLTVL.

The sample holds many counts of this clonotype. The chain carries TRBV28 and TRBJ1-3; no reliable D call. The ends were cut back, 5 bases at V and 4 bases at J, with 6 bases in the middle. CDR3 length: 12 amino acids. Germline CDR1 and CDR2: MDHEN and SYDVKM. CDR3 bases: TGTGCCAGCAGTCAACTCGGAAACACCATATATTTT. Amino acids: CASSQLGNTIYF.

In its sample, this clonotype was seen many times. V usage is TRBV29-1 and J usage is TRBJ1-1; D not resolved. The germline V gene encodes CDR1 SQVTM and CDR2 ANQGSEA. Trimming stripped 7 bases from V and 0 bases from J, with 15 bases between. There are 14 residues in the CDR3. The CDR3 here is CSGIMPRVNTEAFF. The CDR3, as DNA: TGCAGCGGGATAATGCCCCGGGTGAACACTGAAGCTTTCTTT.

The table lists this clonotype with a few counts. The V call is TRBV20-1, the J call TRBJ2-7; TRBD1 is a possible D gene (6 bases). V dropped 6 bases and J dropped 1 base, with 10 bases sitting between them. Germline-derived CDR1 and CDR2 are DFQATT and SNEGSKA (reference sequence). CDR3 length: 12 residues. This CDR3 reads CSAPGQSYEQYV. The CDR3 DNA follows: TGCAGTGCCCCAGGACAGTCCTACGAGCAGTACGTC.

There are many counts of this clonotype. V and J are TRBV6-1 and TRBJ2-7; TRBD1 matches at 8 bases. The V segment lost 6 bases and the J segment 3 bases; nucleotides outside the gene matches: 4. This CDR3 is built from 13 residues. Germline lookup yields CDR1 MNHNS and CDR2 SASEGT. In DNA form, the CDR3 reads TGTGCCAGCAGCCAGGACAGGGTCTACGAGCAGTACTTC. This encodes CASSQDRVYEQYF.

This clonotype was seen many times. The chain recombines TRBV7-2 with TRBJ2-2; 9 nucleotides align to TRBD2. This CDR3 is 16 amino acids long. Trimming cost V 8 bases and J 2 bases; bases outside gene matches: 9. CDR1 is SGHTA, CDR2 FQGNSA, per germline. The CDR3, as DNA: TGTGCCAGCCCACGCTCTAGCGGGGCAAACACCGGGGAGCTGTTTTTT. Amino acids: CASPRSSGANTGELFF.